The present T cell receptor beta chain was sequenced within a study of blood T cell repertoires in COVID-19 (dated by TCRdb to between 2020 and 2021). Describing the broader study: The collaborator samples originated in the United States, Italy and Spain and spanned the acute and convalescent phases of COVID-19. The material from the prospective study consisted of cDNA or gDNA derived from T cells, B-cell-depleted T cells, or PBMCs. Deeply sampled blood TCRbeta repertoires from subjects exposed to, actively infected with, or recovered from COVID-19 were included in the dataset. The repertoires were made available in a free public database intended to serve as a resource for research on the immune response to SARS-CoV-2. The samples were drawn from two sources: the first 160 participants of the ongoing ImmuneRACE study, and 1,000 to 1,500 subjects contributed by 6 global collaborators. Nearly every sample came with metadata listing a de-identified subject ID, COVID-19 status, age in years and sex. Where available, HLA class I and class II types were obtained from metadata supplied by the sample provider rather than from assay-based typing. Overall study results and their limits: The quantity of clinical and demographic metadata differed by source and by participant and was supplied without curation.

The immunoSEQ Assay, a bias-controlled multiplex PCR, was used to amplify TCRbeta CDR3 regions from genomic DNA. The published analysis was carried out like this. The number of nucleated cells in each sample was estimated from the amplification of reference gene primers within the assay. Sequence reads were collapsed and filtered to measure the absolute abundance of every unique TCRbeta CDR3 rearrangement. For each sample, productive Simpson clonality was calculated as the square root of Simpson's diversity index across productive rearrangements. TCRdb stores this immuneACCESS table with in-frame sequences only. Part of the clones is absent; in the studies checked, under half of the shortfall reflects unresolved V genes, and no reason is known for the rest. V and J calls and clone size are those listed in that table; D and trimming were worked out from the DNA. The sample table contains about 160,000 clones; only one count was recorded for around 82% of them. The biggest ten clones account for approximately 7% of the sample.

One collaborating source in Seattle enrolled patients while the patients were actively infected and followed the patients over time throughout the course of disease. Whole blood was collected in K2EDTA tubes by collaborating institutions according to the institutions' own protocols. For TCRbeta analysis, collaborators shipped samples in one of three forms: frozen whole blood, isolated PBMCs, or DNA extracted from either of those sample types. Note on this clone: The antigen it recognizes is unknown. The input lacks base qualities; no much larger clone sits a single base away.

The sequenced sample was peripheral blood. The sequence was obtained from an older man with COVID-19, enrolled during active disease.

The DNA is as follows: TGTGCCAGCAGCCCCCGGGCAGATACGCAGTATTTT. This sequence encodes CASSPRADTQYF. This sequence uses TRBV7-8 and TRBJ2-3, with no confident D gene call. The CDR3 runs 12 residues from the cysteine to the phenylalanine. Just the 36-base CDR3 DNA is kept, in frame starting at base 1. V is clipped by 5 bases and J by 4 bases, and the sequence between their germline boundaries is 7 bases long. The germline V gene yields SGHVS for CDR1 and FQNEAQ for CDR2.